The present entry profiles one TCR beta chain with its context. Through Arm-PCR of CDR3 regions and iRepertoire HTBI primers, TCR beta libraries were built. MiXCR was run by TCRdb on the multiplex PCR reads, yielding one entry per CDR3 protein. The data hold a few hundred thousand distinct CDR3 sequences, with about a quarter observed a single time. The data belong to a study of regulatory T cells in long-lasting Graves disease. Germline-derived CDR1 and CDR2 are SGDLS and YYNGEE. The CDR3 is made up of 16 amino acids. Between the trimmed V and J ends, which lost 0 bases and 1 base, there was a span of 11 bases. Time point reported: persistent/refractory GD, antithyroid drugs over 5 years with positive TRAb. Extracted PBMC RNA gave rise to the TCR library.

This clonotype was obtained from a female donor with Graves disease. This sequence joins TRBV9 and TRBJ2-1; possibly TRBD2 for D (5 bases). Sequencing used peripheral blood mononuclear cells (PBMCs), obtained when the disease was refractory, from a patient treated with antithyroid drugs. The CDR3 spells CASSVGADGSYNEQFF. The CDR3 coding sequence is TGTGCCAGCAGCGTAGGAGCGGACGGGTCCTACAATGAGCAGTTCTTC.